This TCR beta chain appears in the sequencing data of a study of T cell clonality in common variable immunodeficiency. Overall study results and limits: CVID patient heterogeneity limited repertoire-clinical complication correlations. Common variable immunodeficiency TCR beta sequences reportedly had fewer deletions and N-nucleotide insertions.

Patients and controls were mostly of Caucasian heritage. Method: immunoSEQ multiplex PCR; TCRdb's copy keeps in-frame clones and lacks some. The counts give approximately 37,000 clones, none of them seen only once; 3% to 4.5% is held by the top ten. With respect to this clone: Its antigen is as yet unknown. With the read ending 3 residues before the CDR3 end, the germline J gene is used to fill in that end.

Germline V gives CDR1 SNHLY, CDR2 FYNNEI. This CDR3 comprises 16 residues. V and J are TRBV2 and TRBJ2-2; 9 bases align to TRBD1. Sequences were obtained from peripheral blood mononuclear cells. The receptor was isolated from a person aged 18 to 75 in good health. The CDR3 sequence is CASHAGTGSSNSPLFF. CDR3 DNA, as far as it was read: TGTGCCTCCCATGCCGGGACAGGGTCGTCTAATTCACCG. Combining the CDR3 with reference TRBV2 and TRBJ2-2 gives the whole variable domain EPEVTQTPSHQVTQMGQEVILRCVPISNHLYFYWYRQILGQKVEFLVSFYNNEISEKSEIFDDQFSVERPDGSNFTLKIRSTKLEDSAMYFCASHAGTGSSNSPLFFGEGSRLTVL.